Included here is one T cell receptor (beta chain) sequence, with context. What it binds is unknown. Libraries were prepared by immunoSEQ multiplex PCR; TCRdb keeps only in-frame clonotypes and omits some of them. The sample lists hundreds of thousands of clones; around nine tenths were seen once. The source of the sample is a study of Ad26.COV2.S vaccination and SARS-CoV-2 variants. Study observations and caveats: The placebo group had lower spike-specific TCR breadth than the vaccine recipients did.

This CDR3 comprises 14 residues. V gave up 7 bases and J gave up 11 bases; unmatched junction bases: 10. From germline, CDR1 is SNHLY and CDR2 FYNNEI. The treatment: around 19 received Ad26.COV2.S at low or high dose, single or two shots; several received placebo; per-sample allocation not given. Samples analyzed were those drawn on day 63 after the first vaccine or placebo injection. This chain uses TRBV2 with TRBJ1-6; TRBD1 aligns across 8 bases. The clonotype originates from a person aged 18-65 years who received the Ad26.COV2.S COVID-19 vaccine or a placebo. The sequencing used peripheral blood, collected in a trial of Ad26.COV2.S vaccine versus placebo. The CDR3 sequence: CASIGRQGSTPLHF. CDR3 DNA sequence: TGTGCCAGCATAGGAAGACAGGGGTCGACACCCCTCCACTTT.